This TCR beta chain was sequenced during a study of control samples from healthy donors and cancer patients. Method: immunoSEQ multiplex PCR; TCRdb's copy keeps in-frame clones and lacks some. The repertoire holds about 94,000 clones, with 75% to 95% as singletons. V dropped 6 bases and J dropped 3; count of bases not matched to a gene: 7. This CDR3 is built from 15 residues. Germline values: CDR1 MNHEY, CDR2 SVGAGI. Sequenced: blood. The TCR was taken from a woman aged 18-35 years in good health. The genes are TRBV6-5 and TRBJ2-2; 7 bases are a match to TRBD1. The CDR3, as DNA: TGTGCCAGCAGACTGACAGGGACGGACACCGGGGAGCTGTTTTTT. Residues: CASRLTGTDTGELFF.